One and the same sample provided the 9 T cell receptor beta chains below, sequenced in a study of cytomegalovirus exposure and HLA in healthy donors. The PCR ran on 60 Vbeta and 13 Jbeta primers. The data were produced by immunoSEQ multiplex PCR, yet TCRdb's version contains in-frame clones alone and is incomplete. The profile shows under 130,000 clones, over 70% of them singletons. Sequences were obtained from PBMCs. The receptors here all came from a woman in her thirties or forties in good health and CMV-seropositive.

J is TRBJ1-2 and V is TRBV19; 7 bases map to TRBD1. Germline V gene sequence: CDR1 LNHDA, CDR2 SQIVND (reference sequence). This CDR3 is 14 amino acids long. J was trimmed by 8 bases and V by 3 bases; bases with no gene match: 9. Here the CDR3 DNA reads TGTGCCAGTAGTATGCGCAGGGGGGTTTGGGGCTACACCTTC. Amino acid sequence: CASSMRRGVWGYTF.

The chain couples TRBV28 to TRBJ1-5; 11 bases are shared with TRBD1. This CDR3 comprises 15 residues. Germline CDR1 and CDR2: MDHEN and SYDVKM. The ends lost 5 bases at V and 4 bases at J; junction bases unmatched: 4. The CDR3 DNA follows: TGTGCCAGCAGTAACGGACAGGGGGCAAATCAGCCCCAGCATTTT. The encoded protein is CASSNGQGANQPQHF.

This chain uses TRBV27 with TRBJ2-1; 7 bases match TRBD1. The CDR3 length is 14 residues. Germline loops: CDR1 MNHEY, CDR2 SMNVEV (reference sequence). V was clipped by 3 bases and J by 5 bases; unmatched bases: 4. CDR3 region: CASSFVGTDNEQFF. In DNA form, the CDR3 reads TGTGCCAGCAGTTTCGTAGGGACAGACAATGAGCAGTTCTTC.

The gene calls are TRBV7-8 and TRBJ1-2, with D hard to call. Germline lookup yields CDR1 SGHVS and CDR2 FQNEAQ. V was shortened by 2 bases and J by 6 bases, with 16 bases between the two germline ends. This CDR3 region has 15 residues. CDR3 region: CASSLRDTNVDGYTF. CDR3 DNA: TGTGCCAGCAGCTTACGAGACACCAACGTGGATGGCTACACCTTC. The full variable domain, completed using reference TRBV7-8 and TRBJ1-2, is GAGVSQSPRYKVAKRGQDVALRCDPISGHVSLFWYQQALGQGPEFLTYFQNEAQLDKSGLPSDRFFAERPEGSVSTLKIQRTQQEDSAVYLCASSLRDTNVDGYTFGSGTRLTVV.

This clone has just one count. This sequence joins TRBV19 and TRBJ2-1; 8 nucleotides align to TRBD1. The CDR3 covers 17 residues. With 2 bases clipped from V and 0 bases from J, the junction kept 6 bases outside the gene matches. Germline V gene sequence: CDR1 LNHDA, CDR2 SQIVND (reference sequence). CDR3 sequence: CASSIQGASISYNEQFF. In DNA form, the CDR3 reads TGTGCCAGTAGTATACAGGGGGCTTCAATCTCCTACAATGAGCAGTTCTTC.

The chain recombines TRBV6-6 with TRBJ1-5; TRBD1 matches 7 bases. V lost 6 bases, J lost 4 bases, and 9 bases stayed unmatched. The germline gives CDR1 MNHNY, CDR2 SVGAGI (reference sequence). The CDR3 spans 15 residues. CDR3 nucleotides: TGTGCCAGCAGCCAGAGGACAGGCCCTAATCAGCCCCAGCATTTT. It codes for CASSQRTGPNQPQHF.

This clone has just a few counts. V usage is TRBV2 and J usage is TRBJ2-3; possibly TRBD1 for D (6 bases). Germline V gene data show CDR1 as SNHLY and CDR2 as FYNNEI. The length of the CDR3 is 14 residues. With 5 bases removed from V and 0 bases from J, the gap between germline ends came to 9 bases. CDR3: CASSLDSSTDTQYF. Here the CDR3 DNA reads TGTGCCAGCAGTCTGGACAGCAGCACAGATACGCAGTATTTT.

This sequence joins TRBV5-4 and TRBJ2-5; 11 positions agree with TRBD2. J gave up 2 bases and V 0 bases, and 3 bases lay outside the gene matches. This CDR3 spans 16 amino acids. From germline, CDR1 is SGHNT and CDR2 YYREEE (reference sequence). This chain's CDR3 is CASSLGLAGNQETQYF. DNA for the CDR3: TGTGCCAGCAGCTTGGGACTAGCGGGGAATCAAGAGACCCAGTACTTC. Using reference TRBV5-4 and TRBJ2-5 for the parts outside the CDR3, the full variable domain is ETGVTQSPTHLIKTRGQQVTLRCSSQSGHNTVSWYQQALGQGPQFIFQYYREEENGRGNFPPRFSGLQFPNYSSELNVNALELDDSALYLCASSLGLAGNQETQYFGPGTRLLVL.

The chain carries TRBV4-3 and TRBJ1-4; D unresolved. V lost 4 bases and J lost 5, with 11 bases in between. The CDR3 runs 14 residues. Germline CDR1 is LGHNA and CDR2 is YSLEER. DNA for the CDR3: TGCGCCAGCAGCCGAGGGATCCGGAATGAAAAACTGTTTTTT. Translated, it gives CASSRGIRNEKLFF.